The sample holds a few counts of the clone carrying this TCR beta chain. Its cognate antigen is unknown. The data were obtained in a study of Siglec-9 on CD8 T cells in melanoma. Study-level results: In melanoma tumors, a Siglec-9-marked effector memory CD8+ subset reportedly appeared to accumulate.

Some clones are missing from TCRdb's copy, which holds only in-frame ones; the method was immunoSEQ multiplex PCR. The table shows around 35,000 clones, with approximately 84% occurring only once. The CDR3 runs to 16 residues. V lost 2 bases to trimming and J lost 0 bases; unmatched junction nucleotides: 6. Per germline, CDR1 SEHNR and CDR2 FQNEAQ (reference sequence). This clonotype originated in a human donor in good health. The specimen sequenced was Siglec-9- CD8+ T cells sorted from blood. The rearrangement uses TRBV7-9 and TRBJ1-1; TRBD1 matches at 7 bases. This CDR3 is CASSLLAGGMNTEAFF. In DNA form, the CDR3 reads TGTGCCAGCAGCTTATTGGCAGGGGGGATGAACACTGAAGCTTTCTTT.